The sequence of this T cell receptor (beta chain) was determined in a study of blood T cell repertoires in COVID-19. This table comes from immunoSEQ multiplex PCR, and its TCRdb copy is limited to in-frame clones, with some not included. The sample lists some 120,000 clones, about 89% occurring once. Trimming pared 5 bases from V and 3 bases from J, leaving 14 bases between. CDR3 size: 15 residues. Germline V gene data show CDR1 as SGHRS and CDR2 as YFSETQ. The source material was peripheral blood. This clonotype was sampled from a man aged 35-49 years with acute or convalescent COVID-19. The chain uses TRBV5-1 and TRBJ2-2, with TRBD1 as a possible D gene (6 bases). CDR3: CASRITGTYTGELFF. The CDR3 region has the DNA TGCGCCAGCAGAATCACAGGGACGTACACCGGGGAGCTGTTTTTT.